The clone carrying this T cell receptor beta chain was found once. Its target is not known. The CDR3 is made up of 17 amino acids. This sample was included in a study of PD-1 blockade in classical Hodgkin lymphoma. Regarding the study as a whole: CD4+ TCR diversity rose significantly by C4D1, and CD8+ TCR diversity did not. Newly diagnosed patients were said to have less baseline TCR diversity than healthy donors did.

The sample's time point: cycle 4 day 1 (C4D1), after about 6 weeks of nivolumab. Each patient experienced a relapse that followed autologous stem cell transplantation, and brentuximab vedotin exposure varied. Best responses were complete response, partial response or progressive disease. Some clones are missing from TCRdb's copy, which holds only in-frame ones; the method was immunoSEQ multiplex PCR. The sample includes under 30,000 clones, around 80% of them seen just once. The sequence came from a human donor with classical Hodgkin lymphoma. The sample consisted of peripheral blood mononuclear cells (PBMCs), taken before the fourth cycle of nivolumab. The V and J genes are TRBV21-1 and TRBJ2-3; the table's D gene call, TRBD2, was not cross checked with the DNA. TRBV21-1 is shown as a pseudogene. Here the CDR3 DNA reads TGTGCCAGCAGCAAAGAAACTAGCTCGACTAGCACAGATACGCAGTATTTT. Protein sequence: CASSKETSSTSTDTQYF.